The clone carrying this TCR beta chain was picked up one time. The data were taken from a study of blood T cell repertoires in COVID-19. The CDR3 covers 17 residues. The junction had 7 bases not matched to a gene; V was cut back by 5 bases and J by 1 base. CDR1 is SGHNT, CDR2 YENEEA, per germline. How the authors handled the data: Reference gene primer amplification gave estimated nucleated cell counts. Using immunoSEQ multiplex PCR, the repertoire was profiled, and TCRdb retains in-frame clones only, with some absent. The V and J calls and the clone size are those of that table, but D and trimming were determined from the DNA. The table has around 230,000 clones, roughly 83% seen once.

This sequence originates from a woman in her seventies with active or convalescent COVID-19. What was sequenced was peripheral blood. The rearrangement links TRBV11-3 to TRBJ2-5; 13 nucleotides agree with TRBD2. The CDR3 reads CASSLGGTSGAQETQYF. CDR3 sequence (DNA): TGTGCCAGCAGCCTAGGGGGGACTAGCGGGGCCCAAGAGACCCAGTACTTC.